The 2 T cell receptor beta chains given below trace back to one sample, sequenced in a study of PD-L1 blockade in urothelial cancer. Generated by immunoSEQ multiplex PCR, the TCRdb table keeps only in-frame clones and is missing some. The repertoire holds around 53,000 clones, with 84% as singletons. The sample in question was PBMCs, obtained around atezolizumab (anti-PD-L1) treatment. All receptors come from a man in his forties or fifties with urothelial cancer.

The CDR3, as DNA: TGTGCCAGTAGTAAAGGGGGCTGGGATCAGCCCCAGCATTTT. It translates to CASSKGGWDQPQHF. The chain is built from TRBV19 and TRBJ1-5, with TRBD1 matching 7 bases. Germline CDR1 and CDR2: LNHDA and SQIVND (reference sequence). This CDR3 spans 14 amino acids. Trimming removed 4 bases from V and 5 bases from J; junction bases left unmatched: 5.

The chain carries TRBV5-6 and TRBJ1-2; no clear D. This CDR3 has 13 amino acids. Germline V CDR1 and CDR2: SGHDT, YYEEEE. Trimming took off 4 bases at V and 6 bases at J, with 13 bases between the two ends. The CDR3 nucleotides read TGTGCCAGCAGCGCTAACTTGGAGGATGGCTACACCTTC. This translates into CASSANLEDGYTF.